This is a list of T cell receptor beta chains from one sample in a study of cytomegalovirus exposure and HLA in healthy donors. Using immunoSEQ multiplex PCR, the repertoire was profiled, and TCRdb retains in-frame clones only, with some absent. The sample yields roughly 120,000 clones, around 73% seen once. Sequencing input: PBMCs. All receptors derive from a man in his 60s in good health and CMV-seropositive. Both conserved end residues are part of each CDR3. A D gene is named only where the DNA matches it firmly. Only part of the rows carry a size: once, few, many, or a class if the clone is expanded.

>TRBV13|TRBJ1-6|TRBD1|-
TGTGCCAGCAGCTTACTACAGGGGAATTCACCCCTCCACTTT
CASSLLQGNSPLHF
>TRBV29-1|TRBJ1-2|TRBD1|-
TGCAGCGTTGAACCACTAGGGGGCGACTATGGCTACACCTTC
CSVEPLGGDYGYTF
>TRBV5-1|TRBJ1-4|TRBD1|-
TGCGCCAGCAGCCCTGGGACAGCTAATGAAAAACTGTTTTTT
CASSPGTANEKLFF
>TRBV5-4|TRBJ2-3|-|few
TGTGCCAGCAGCTTGTTGCGGGTGGCGGGTGGAGATACGCAGTATTTT
CASSLLRVAGGDTQYF
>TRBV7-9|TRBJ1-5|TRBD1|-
TGTGCCAGCAGCCCGGACAGGGGAACGGGGCACCGGCCCCAGCATTTT
CASSPDRGTGHRPQHF
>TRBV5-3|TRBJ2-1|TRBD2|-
TGTGCCAGAAGCTCCGTAGCGGGTAATCTCCCCAATGAGCAGTTCTTC
CARSSVAGNLPNEQFF
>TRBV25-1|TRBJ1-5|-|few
TGTGCCGGGGGGTCCAGCAATCAGCCCCAGCATTTT
CAGGSSNQPQHF
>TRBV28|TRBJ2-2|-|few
TGTGCCAGCAGTTGGTACGGAGCGAACACCGGGGAGCTGTTTTTT
CASSWYGANTGELFF
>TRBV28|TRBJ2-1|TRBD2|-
TGTGCCAGCAGTCGAAGCGGGGGCCCCTCCTACAATGAGCAGTTCTTC
CASSRSGGPSYNEQFF
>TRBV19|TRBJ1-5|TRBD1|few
TGTGCCAGTAGTATCGGGACAGGGGGTAATCAGCCCCAGCATTTT
CASSIGTGGNQPQHF
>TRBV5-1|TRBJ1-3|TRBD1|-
TGCGCCAGCAGCTTGGGGGACAGCGTAAGCTCTGGAAACACCATATATTTT
CASSLGDSVSSGNTIYF
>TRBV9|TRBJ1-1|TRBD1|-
TGTGCCAGCCCTACGGACAGGTCGCGCGTAGAGAACACTGAAGCTTTCTTT
CASPTDRSRVENTEAFF
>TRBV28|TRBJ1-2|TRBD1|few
TGTGCCAGCAGGGAACAGGGGGCGGTTAAGGGCTACACCTTC
CASREQGAVKGYTF
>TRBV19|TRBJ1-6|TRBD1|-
TGTGCCAGTAGTGCGACAGGGAGGTATTCACCCCTCCACTTT
CASSATGRYSPLHF
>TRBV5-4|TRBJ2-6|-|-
TGTGCCAGCAGCTTAGCGAGCTCTGGGGCCAACGTCCTGACTTTC
CASSLASSGANVLTF
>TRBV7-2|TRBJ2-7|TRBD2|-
TGTGCCAGCAGCTTAGAACGTCGTCTAGCGGGGGGTAACGAGCAGTACTTC
CASSLERRLAGGNEQYF
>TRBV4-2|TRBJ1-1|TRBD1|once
TGTGCCAGCAGCCAAGGGGACAGGGACAACACTGAAGCTTTCTTT
CASSQGDRDNTEAFF
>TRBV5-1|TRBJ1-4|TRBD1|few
TGCGCCAGCAGCATAGGGACAGACCAGAATGAAAAACTGTTTTTT
CASSIGTDQNEKLFF
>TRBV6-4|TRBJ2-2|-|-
TGTGCCAGCAGACAGGGTAGGAACACCGGGGAGCTGTTTTTT
CASRQGRNTGELFF
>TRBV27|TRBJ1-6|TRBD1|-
TGTGCCAGCACCCTCAGGGGGAAAAGCTCCTATAATTCACCCCTCCACTTT
CASTLRGKSSYNSPLHF
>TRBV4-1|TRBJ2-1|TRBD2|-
TGCGCCAGCAGCCGCCTTAGCGGGGGGGAGCAGTTCTTC
CASSRLSGGEQFF
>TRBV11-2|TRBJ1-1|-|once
TGTGCCAGGTGGCCCGGGGGGACTGAAGCTTTCTTT
CARWPGGTEAFF
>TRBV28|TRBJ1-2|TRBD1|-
TGTGCCAGCGTCACAGGGGAGAACTATGGCTACACCTTC
CASVTGENYGYTF
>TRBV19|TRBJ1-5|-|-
TGTGCCACAAATCAACAGGGATTGGATCAGCCCCAGCATTTT
CATNQQGLDQPQHF
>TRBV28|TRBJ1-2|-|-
TGTGCAGTCGCGGCGGGGGTCCCCCGAACTTCCTATGGCTACACCTTC
CAVAAGVPRTSYGYTF
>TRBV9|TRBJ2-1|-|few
TGTGCCAGCAGCGTTACCGTAACCAGGAACAATGAGCAGTTCTTC
CASSVTVTRNNEQFF
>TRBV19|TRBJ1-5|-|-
TGTGCCACCGCGAGTCAGGGGATAGGCAATCAGCCCCAGCATTTT
CATASQGIGNQPQHF
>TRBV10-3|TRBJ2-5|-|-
TGTGCCATCAGTGGGGGACTTCGAGAAGAGACCCAGTACTTC
CAISGGLREETQYF
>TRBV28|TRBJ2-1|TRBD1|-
TGTGCCAGCAGTTTGAACAGGGGTGAGCAGTTCTTC
CASSLNRGEQFF
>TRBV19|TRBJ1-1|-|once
TGTGCCAGTACCCCGATTGGGCGGGGGCGTCTGAACACTGAAGCTTTCTTT
CASTPIGRGRLNTEAFF
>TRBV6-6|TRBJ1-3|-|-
TGTGCCAGCAGTTACTCAGAGAGAAGTTCTGGAAACACCATATATTTT
CASSYSERSSGNTIYF
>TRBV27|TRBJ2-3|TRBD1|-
TGTGCCAGCAGTTTAATCGGGACAGGTACAGATACGCAGTATTTT
CASSLIGTGTDTQYF
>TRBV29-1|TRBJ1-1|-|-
TGCAGCGTCGGCAGACAGAAGAACACTGAAGCTTTCTTT
CSVGRQKNTEAFF
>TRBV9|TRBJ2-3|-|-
TGTGCCAGCAGCGGGGGAGACCGGGATACGCAGTATTTT
CASSGGDRDTQYF
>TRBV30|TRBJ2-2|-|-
TGTGCCTGGAGCAAAAGTCGGTCGAACACCGGGGAGCTGTTTTTT
CAWSKSRSNTGELFF
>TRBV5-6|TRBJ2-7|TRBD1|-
TGTGCCAGCAGCTTAACCTCGGGACAGGGGACCCTAATCCCAATCCAGTACTTC
CASSLTSGQGTLIPIQYF
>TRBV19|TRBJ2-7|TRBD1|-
TGTGCCAGTAGCCCGCCCCACAGGGGAAGCTACGAGCAGTACTTC
CASSPPHRGSYEQYF
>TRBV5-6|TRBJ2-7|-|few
TGTGCCAGCAGCCCATCCGATCCCCAGGCTTATTCCTACGAGCAGTACTTC
CASSPSDPQAYSYEQYF
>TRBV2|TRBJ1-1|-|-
TGTGCCAGCAGTGAACTTGGCCCCAGATTATTGAACACTGAAGCTTTCTTT
CASSELGPRLLNTEAFF
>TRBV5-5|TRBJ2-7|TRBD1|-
TGTGCCAGCAGCTTAACGACAGGGGGGTCCTACGAGCAGTACTTC
CASSLTTGGSYEQYF
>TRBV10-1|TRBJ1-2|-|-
TGCGCCAGCAGTGAACAGGTTAACTATGGCTACACCTTC
CASSEQVNYGYTF
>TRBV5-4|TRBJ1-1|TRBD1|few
TGTGCCAGCAGCTTGGACTTACAGGGGGCCTCGGACACTGAAGCTTTCTTT
CASSLDLQGASDTEAFF